The present entry profiles one T cell receptor (beta chain) with its context. Its antigen remains unknown. CDR3 size: 13 residues. Germline CDR1 and CDR2: SGHTS and YDEGEE. V lost 4 bases to trimming and J lost 6 bases, with 12 bases between them. These data are taken from a study of Ad26.COV2.S vaccination and SARS-CoV-2 variants. Findings of the study overall: Measurement of non-spike TCR breadth gave similar results in vaccine and placebo recipients. Possibly, TCR breadth and depth analyses underestimated total T cell responses.

Clones were read by immunoSEQ multiplex PCR, and TCRdb kept only the in-frame ones, dropping some. Among 350,000 to 400,000 clones, 88% were seen once, and the ten largest hold under 3.5%. Treatment here: about 20 received Ad26.COV2.S at low or high dose, single or two shots; 5 received placebo; per-sample allocation not given. Day 63 after the first vaccine or placebo injection was the time point for sampling. This material consisted of peripheral blood, taken in a trial of Ad26.COV2.S vaccine versus placebo. The TCR was taken from a person between 18 and 65 years old who received the Ad26.COV2.S COVID-19 vaccine or a placebo. This rearrangement joins TRBV5-8 to TRBJ2-3; tentatively, D is TRBD1 (6 bases). The CDR3 DNA follows: TGTGCCAGCAGCAGGGGGTTTGGGGATACGCAGTATTTT. Amino acid sequence: CASSRGFGDTQYF.